This T cell receptor (beta chain) was found in a study of cytomegalovirus exposure and HLA in healthy donors. Whereas donors were nominally healthy upon sampling, unrecorded immune exposures were probable. Regarding this clone: The antigen remains undetermined.

PCR employed 60 Vbeta and 13 Jbeta primers. The table came from immunoSEQ multiplex PCR; TCRdb's copy has only in-frame clones and leaves some out. This table holds some 75,000 clones. Germline V lookup: CDR1 SGHRS, CDR2 YFSETQ. Trimming took off 4 bases at V and 1 base at J, with 12 bases between the two ends. The CDR3 runs 16 residues. Study results and limitations: A link between a missense DCLRE1C variant and TCR beta V- and J-gene trimming emerged from a later analysis. Sequences of the TCR beta chain were said to predict the HLA-A and HLA-B alleles of most subjects accurately. Per a prior analysis, the majority of TCR beta V segments were productive roughly 90% or roughly 30% of the time.

V gene TRBV5-1 combines with J gene TRBJ2-6, with D possibly being TRBD2 (6 bases). The sample comprised PBMCs. The clonotype was recovered from a man aged 35 to 55 in good health and CMV-seronegative. The CDR3, as DNA: TGCGCCAGCAGCAAAATTCGGGGGTCTGGGGCCAACGTCCTGACTTTC. This codes for CASSKIRGSGANVLTF.